Sequencing of this TCR beta chain was carried out in a study of regulatory T cells in long-lasting Graves disease. Findings and limits, study-wide: Persistent patients had a count of shared public clonotypes (approximately 3,000) that exceeded that of new patients (about 930). Among samples with persistent disease, TRBV28, TRBJ1-2 and TRBJ2-5 were favored.

This clonotype was observed a handful of times. Its antigen remains unknown. CDR3-region Arm-PCR and iRepertoire HTBI primers produced the TCR beta libraries. TCRdb re-called the multiplex PCR reads through MiXCR, storing one row per CDR3 protein. The repertoire has some 340,000 distinct CDR3 sequences, roughly 24% of them found once; the top ten carry about 29%. This CDR3 contains 15 residues. Germline lookup yields CDR1 SGDLS and CDR2 YYNGEE. The ends were cut back, 0 bases at V and 4 bases at J, with 13 bases in the middle. Time point described: persistent/refractory GD, antithyroid drugs over 5 years with positive TRAb. PBMC-extracted RNA yielded the TCR library.

The receptor was derived from a woman in her forties with Graves disease. The starting material was peripheral blood mononuclear cells (PBMCs), obtained when the disease was refractory, from a patient treated with antithyroid drugs. J is TRBJ2-5 and V is TRBV9; D possibly corresponds to TRBD2 (6 bases). CDR3 sequence: CASSVGSGDGETQYF. The CDR3 DNA sequence: TGTGCCAGCAGCGTAGGGTCGGGAGACGGAGAGACCCAGTACTTC.